A single T cell receptor beta chain is shown here with its context. The data belong to a study of T cells after yellow fever vaccination. It was through 5'RACE template switching that TCR cDNA was made, with a universal primer site and UMIs added. TCRdb re-analysed the 5' RACE reads in MiXCR, keeping a single row per CDR3 protein. The sample includes some 390,000 distinct CDR3 sequences, 6.2% of them seen just once. From germline, CDR1 is SGHKS and CDR2 YYEKEE (reference sequence). V gave up 1 base and J gave up 6 bases; unmatched junction bases: 6. The CDR3 loop spans 15 amino acids. This TCR derives from a man aged 25 to 45 who received the YFV17D yellow fever vaccine. The sample was PBMCs, taken 5 days after the yellow fever booster vaccination. This chain connects TRBV5-5 to TRBJ2-2; TRBD2 matches at 7 bases. The CDR3 sequence is CASSLKRAGPGELFF. The DNA for the CDR3 is TGTGCCAGCAGCTTGAAGAGAGCGGGGCCCGGGGAGCTGTTTTTT.